The 18 T cell receptor beta chains in this list originate from one sample, sequenced in a study of shared clonotypes between healthy human individuals (dated by TCRdb to 2018 to 2020). CD8 naive samples were CD45RO-negative cells positively selected for CCR7, giving a CD45RA+CCR7+ population that excluded TemRA cells. The method was the immunoSEQ multiplex PCR assay. Held by TCRdb, this immuneACCESS table contains in-frame sequences only and omits some clones. Under half of the omission traces to an unresolved V gene where checked; the cause of the rest is unknown. This sample lists about 2.1 million clones; 90% to 95% were detected once. Jointly, the top ten make up 1.5% to 2% of the sample. Sequencing was done on a sample of naive CD8+ T cells from PBMCs. Explained via the paper, the cell subset or site label denotes: CD45RA+CCR7+. All receptors derive from a man aged 18 to 35 in good health. Some clones in this sample may be carry-over from other donors' samples.

V gene TRBV4-1 combines with J gene TRBJ2-7; TRBD1 matches 7 bases. From germline, CDR1 is MGHRA and CDR2 YSYEKL. V was clipped by 4 bases and J by 0 bases; unmatched bases: 6. This CDR3 contains 15 residues. The CDR3 DNA is TGCGCCAGCAGCCCTTGGGACAGCTCCTCCTACGAGCAGTACTTC. Amino acid sequence: CASSPWDSSSYEQYF.

The chain has TRBV27 and TRBJ1-2; no definite D call. V lost 8 bases, J lost 8 bases, and 21 bases lay in between. This CDR3 is built from 14 residues. Germline CDR1 and CDR2: MNHEY and SMNVEV (reference sequence). The CDR3 is CASGIRAGRWGYTF. CDR3 coding DNA: TGTGCCAGCGGGATAAGGGCAGGCAGATGGGGCTACACCTTC.

The chain is built from TRBV29-1 and TRBJ2-1, with D tentatively TRBD1 or TRBD2 (6 bases each). V was clipped by 2 bases and J by 2 bases, with 16 bases between them. This CDR3 is 16 amino acids long. Germline CDR1 is SQVTM and CDR2 is ANQGSEA. The CDR3 sequence is CSVESDGGLPYNEQFF. The DNA of the CDR3 is TGCAGCGTTGAATCGGATGGGGGGCTCCCCTACAATGAGCAGTTCTTC.

V is TRBV6-5 and J is TRBJ2-7; 9 bases are a match to TRBD1. J lost 3 bases, V lost 5 bases, and 8 bases had no gene match. The CDR3 sequence is 15 residues long. In germline, CDR1 is MNHEY, CDR2 SVGAGI. CDR3 sequence: CASSPRDRVSYEQYF. CDR3 coding DNA: TGTGCCAGCAGTCCCAGGGACAGGGTAAGCTACGAGCAGTACTTC.

The chain couples TRBV2 to TRBJ2-7; D may be TRBD1 or TRBD2 (5 bases each). This CDR3 is 14 amino acids long. Germline CDR1 reads SNHLY; CDR2 reads FYNNEI. V lost 3 bases and J 6 bases, leaving 15 bases between the germline ends. CDR3 residues: CASSDGQGPSEQYF. CDR3 coding DNA: TGTGCCAGCAGTGACGGTCAGGGACCTTCCGAGCAGTACTTC.

This chain links TRBV7-6 with TRBJ2-7; unclear D gene. CDR1 and CDR2 from the germline V gene are SGHVS and FNYEAQ. V was pared by 0 bases and J by 2 bases, with 11 bases between. The CDR3 contains 15 residues. The CDR3 DNA is TGTGCCAGCAGCTTAGCCCCTGGGCAGACCTACGAGCAGTACTTC. It is translated as CASSLAPGQTYEQYF.

The chain carries TRBV29-1 and TRBJ2-7; the match to TRBD1 covers 9 bases. Germline trimming cut 5 bases from V and 4 bases from J; bases unmatched to any gene: 6. CDR1 and CDR2 (germline): SQVTM, ANQGSEA. This CDR3 region has 13 residues. The CDR3 DNA reads TGCAGCGTTCCCGGGACAGGGTGGTACGAGCAGTACTTC. Translated: CSVPGTGWYEQYF.

This rearrangement joins TRBV19 to TRBJ2-3; D uncertain. CDR3 length: 15 amino acids. The germline V gene has CDR1 LNHDA and CDR2 SQIVND (reference sequence). V lost 4 bases and J 3 bases, leaving 14 bases between the germline ends. The CDR3 reads CASSTRTIITDTQYF. CDR3 in DNA: TGTGCCAGTAGTACACGGACCATTATAACAGATACGCAGTATTTT.

The chain couples TRBV27 to TRBJ2-2, with D unresolved. Trimming removed 7 bases at V and 5 bases at J, with 8 bases between. The CDR3 is made up of 12 amino acids. CDR1 and CDR2 (germline): MNHEY, SMNVEV (reference sequence). The CDR3 nucleotides read TGTGCCAGCAATGGCAGGACCGGGGAGCTGTTTTTT. Protein product: CASNGRTGELFF.

The CDR3 sequence: CASSPTGPFGDEQYF. DNA of the CDR3: TGTGCCAGCAGCCCTACCGGACCCTTCGGGGACGAGCAGTACTTC. The genes are TRBV9 and TRBJ2-7, with D perhaps TRBD2 (5 bases). The CDR3 length is 15 residues. Between the trimmed V and J ends, which lost 4 bases and 5 bases, there was a span of 19 bases. From germline, CDR1 is SGDLS and CDR2 YYNGEE.

The rearrangement links TRBV7-9 to TRBJ2-6, with 7 bases that match TRBD1. Trimming took 5 bases from V and 0 from J; bases not matched to a gene: 10. CDR1 SEHNR and CDR2 FQNEAQ come from the germline V gene (reference sequence). This CDR3 is built from 18 residues. In DNA, the CDR3 is TGTGCCAGCAGCACCCGACAGGGAATAGCCTCTGGGGCCAACGTCCTGACTTTC. This gives the protein CASSTRQGIASGANVLTF.

The V gene is TRBV29-1, the J gene TRBJ1-1, with TRBD1 matching 7 bases. V lost 6 bases and J lost 1; bases outside the gene matches: 8. The CDR3 spans 14 residues. The germline V gene has CDR1 SQVTM and CDR2 ANQGSEA. In nucleotides, the CDR3 is TGCAGCGTCTATACAGGGGTGAGGAACACTGAAGCTTTCTTT. It translates to CSVYTGVRNTEAFF.

V and J are TRBV5-4 and TRBJ2-7, with unresolved D. Trimming left V 0 bases short and J 4 bases short, with 17 bases between. This CDR3 spans 16 amino acids. Germline V CDR1 and CDR2: SGHNT, YYREEE (reference sequence). The CDR3 spells CASSLGLVGEGYEQYF. CDR3 nucleotides: TGTGCCAGCAGCTTGGGTCTCGTTGGGGAAGGGTACGAGCAGTACTTC.

With respect to this clone: This sample includes further DNA sequences coding for the same CDR3. J is TRBJ2-7 and V is TRBV7-2; 10 bases map to TRBD2. Trimming cost V 1 base and J 2 bases; bases outside gene matches: 2. This CDR3 is built from 15 residues. CDR1 is SGHTA, CDR2 FQGNSA, per germline. The CDR3 here is CASSLVAGGPYEQYF. The CDR3 DNA reads as TGTGCCAGCAGCTTAGTAGCGGGAGGCCCCTACGAGCAGTACTTC. Based on the CDR3 plus reference TRBV7-2 and TRBJ2-7, the full variable domain is GAGVSQSPSNKVTEKGKDVELRCDPISGHTALYWYRQSLGQGLEFLIYFQGNSAPDKSGLPSDRFSAERTGGSVSTLTIQRTQQEDSAVYLCASSLVAGGPYEQYFGPGTRLTVT.

About this clone itself: The sample carries other DNA sequences with the same CDR3. The V call is TRBV4-1, the J call TRBJ1-3, with D perhaps TRBD1 (6 bases). The CDR3 covers 16 residues. Germline CDR1 MGHRA, CDR2 YSYEKL. V dropped 0 bases and J dropped 0 bases, with 9 bases sitting between them. For the CDR3, the DNA is TGCGCCAGCAGCCAAGATCGGACAGTCTCTGGAAACACCATATATTTT. Amino acid sequence: CASSQDRTVSGNTIYF.

The chain recombines TRBV4-1 with TRBJ1-3; D not resolved. The CDR3 is 15 amino acids. V lost 1 base to trimming and J lost 0 bases, with 7 bases between them. CDR1 is MGHRA, CDR2 YSYEKL, per germline. The CDR3 nucleotides are TGCGCCAGCAGCCAAGCCCCGGCCTCTGGAAACACCATATATTTT. This gives the protein CASSQAPASGNTIYF.

V and J are TRBV27 and TRBJ2-1, with TRBD2 matching over 10 bases. The CDR3 runs to 17 residues. Germline trimming cut 7 bases from V and 8 bases from J; bases unmatched to any gene: 17. CDR1 is MNHEY, CDR2 SMNVEV, per germline (reference sequence). CDR3 amino acids: CASISSGRAFGGDEQFF. As DNA, the CDR3 is TGTGCCAGCATCTCAAGCGGGAGGGCCTTCGGGGGGGATGAGCAGTTCTTC.

The gene calls are TRBV5-6 and TRBJ2-7, with TRBD2 matching 9 bases. The CDR3 consists of 16 residues. The germline V gene has CDR1 SGHDT and CDR2 YYEEEE. J was trimmed by 2 bases and V by 1 base; bases with no gene match: 7. CDR3 sequence (DNA): TGTGCCAGCAGCTTGTACGTAGCGGGAGCGACCTACGAGCAGTACTTC. This gives the protein CASSLYVAGATYEQYF.